This T cell receptor beta chain was sequenced during a study of cytomegalovirus exposure and HLA in healthy donors. Overall study results and limits: The classifier was said to identify cytomegalovirus status with high specificity and sensitivity. In a later analysis, a missense DCLRE1C variant was linked to TCR beta V- and J-gene trimming. HLA alleles showed associations with some 17,000 TCR beta sequences in a later analysis, at a 0.05 false discovery rate.

This clone was recorded once. The antigen remains unidentified. Germline values: CDR1 LNHNV, CDR2 YYDKDF (reference sequence). The V and J ends lost 1 base and 4 bases respectively, with 11 bases between them. The CDR3 has 15 residues. The primer mix had 60 Vbeta and 13 Jbeta primers. Data came from immunoSEQ multiplex PCR; TCRdb stores just in-frame clones and leaves some out. This sample has roughly 160,000 clones, with around 75% found just once. The chain is built from TRBV15 and TRBJ1-5, with D maybe TRBD1 (5 bases). The sequenced sample consisted of PBMCs. The clonotype comes from a middle-aged woman in good health and CMV-seropositive. In DNA form, the CDR3 reads TGTGCCACCAGCAGAGGCAGGGTACGTAATCAGCCCCAGCATTTT. It yields the protein CATSRGRVRNQPQHF. Full variable domain (missing parts from reference TRBV15 and TRBJ1-5): DAMVIQNPRYQVTQFGKPVTLSCSQTLNHNVMYWYQQKSSQAPKLLFHYYDKDFNNEADTPDNFQSRRPNTSFCFLDIRSPGLGDTAMYLCATSRGRVRNQPQHFGDGTRLSIL.